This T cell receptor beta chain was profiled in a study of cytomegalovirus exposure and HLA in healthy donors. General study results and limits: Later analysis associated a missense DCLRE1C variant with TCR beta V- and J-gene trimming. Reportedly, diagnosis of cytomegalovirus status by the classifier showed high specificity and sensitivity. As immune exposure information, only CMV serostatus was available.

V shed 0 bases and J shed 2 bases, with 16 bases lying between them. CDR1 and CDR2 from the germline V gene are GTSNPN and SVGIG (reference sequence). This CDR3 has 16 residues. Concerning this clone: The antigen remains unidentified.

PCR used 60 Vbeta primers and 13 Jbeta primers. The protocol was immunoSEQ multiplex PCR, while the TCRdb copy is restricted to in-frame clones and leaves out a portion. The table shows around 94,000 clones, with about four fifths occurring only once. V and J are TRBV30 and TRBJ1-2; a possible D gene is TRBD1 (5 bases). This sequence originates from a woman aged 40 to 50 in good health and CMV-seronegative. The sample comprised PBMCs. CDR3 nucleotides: TGTGCCTGGAGTGTACCCATTCCGGCAGGGAACTATGGCTACACCTTC. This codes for CAWSVPIPAGNYGYTF.